This is a list of T cell receptor beta chains from one sample in a study of CD8 T cells in Susac syndrome. MiXCR was run by TCRdb on the immunoSEQ multiplex PCR reads, yielding one entry per CDR3 protein. The sample holds under 200,000 distinct CDR3 sequences, 85% to 95% seen once. Sequences were obtained from CD8+ T cells from PBMCs. The source of these receptors is a human donor with multiple sclerosis. Each CDR3 is given with its conserved first and last residue. Each record gives: CDR3 length, V gene, J gene, D gene, CDR3 protein. The D gene is left open where the match is weak.

15	TRBV20-1	TRBJ1-2	.	CSARERQARDYGYTF
13	TRBV7-9	TRBJ2-7	TRBD2	CASSLVGGYEQYF
13	TRBV12-3/TRBV12-4	TRBJ1-2	.	CASSLGGDRGYTF
17	TRBV20-1	TRBJ2-1	TRBD2	CSAPGLAGGSSYNEQFF
14	TRBV7-9	TRBJ2-3	.	CASKSGEPGDTQYF
14	TRBV4-1	TRBJ1-1	.	CASSQGDQNTEAFF
18	TRBV19	TRBJ1-5	TRBD1	CATSPTLDRDLSNQPQHF
13	TRBV29-1	TRBJ2-7	.	CSVAQGRSYEQYF
16	TRBV2	TRBJ2-3	TRBD2	CASSEGSLAGRDTQYF
15	TRBV3-1	TRBJ2-5	.	CASSPASGVQETQYF
13	TRBV27	TRBJ1-2	.	CASSTAFNYGYTF
13	TRBV2	TRBJ2-1	.	CASKRAQGNEQFF
13	TRBV28	TRBJ2-5	.	CASSPSRMETQYF
13	TRBV4-1	TRBJ2-7	.	CASSHRESYEQYF
15	TRBV5-1	TRBJ2-7	TRBD2	CASSLSGTSGYEQYF
13	TRBV6-1	TRBJ1-1	.	CASSEMWDTEAFF
15	TRBV23-1	TRBJ1-5	.	CASSQSGEVNQPQHF
15	TRBV28	TRBJ2-5	TRBD2	CASDTSGNIGETQYF
15	TRBV3-1	TRBJ2-5	.	CASSQEAPLRETQYF
15	TRBV27	TRBJ2-7	TRBD1	CASSSSGGLSYEQYF
11	TRBV6-6	TRBJ1-1	.	CASSPAAEAFF
13	TRBV27	TRBJ1-1	.	CASGGTRVAEAFF
14	TRBV12-3/TRBV12-4	TRBJ2-5	.	CASSLTSREETQYF
12	TRBV11-2	TRBJ2-1	TRBD1	CASRRTGNEQFF
16	TRBV7-9	TRBJ1-2	TRBD1	CASSLEGVWTGEGYTF
13	TRBV3-1	TRBJ2-1	.	CASSQDREDEQFF
12	TRBV29-1	TRBJ2-2	.	CSVAGETGELFF
14	TRBV3-1	TRBJ2-1	TRBD2	CASSSTSGYNEQFF
15	TRBV9	TRBJ2-5	TRBD1	CASSYGTGGAETQYF
13	TRBV7-9	TRBJ1-4	.	CASSLVTNEKLFF
10	TRBV2	TRBJ2-7	.	CASRGNEQYF
15	TRBV4-2	TRBJ2-2	.	CASSHRPPGTGELFF
13	TRBV27	TRBJ2-2	.	CASSLRRAGELFF
13	TRBV7-9	TRBJ2-1	.	CASSSRLGGEQFF
15	TRBV29-1	TRBJ2-7	.	CSVEGVGNRGVGKYF
14	TRBV4-1	TRBJ2-1	TRBD2	CASSQALAEDGQFF
11	TRBV29-1	TRBJ1-2	.	CSVKGIYGYTF
14	TRBV29-1	TRBJ2-7	TRBD1	CSVLGDRRSYEQYF
13	TRBV6-5	TRBJ2-7	.	CASYPATGLRQYF
15	TRBV6-5	TRBJ2-3	TRBD2	CASSYSGLATDTQYF
16	TRBV2	TRBJ2-3	.	CASSEPRESSTDTQYF
15	TRBV2	TRBJ2-7	TRBD2	CASSERGGSRDEQYF
15	TRBV9	TRBJ1-1	.	CASSYGRQGGTEAFF
13	TRBV2	TRBJ1-1	.	CASSETGSTEAFF
13	TRBV20-1	TRBJ2-5	.	CSASQGWWETQYF
15	TRBV4-1	TRBJ2-5	TRBD2	CASSLLAGVLETQYF
14	TRBV6-2/TRBV6-3	TRBJ2-1	.	CASIRGISSNEQFF
15	TRBV27	TRBJ1-6	.	CASKIGSSYNSPLHF
14	TRBV7-2	TRBJ2-1	TRBD1	CASSPGTAYNEQFF
18	TRBV4-1	TRBJ2-4	.	CASSQDPTPLEAKNIQYF
16	TRBV30	TRBJ1-1	TRBD1	CAWSVHRGTLNTEAFF
13	TRBV19	TRBJ2-1	.	CASSIEVTNEQFF
11	TRBV29-1	TRBJ2-5	.	CSVVTQETQYF